This is a list of T cell receptor beta chains from one sample in a study of shared clonotypes between healthy human individuals. Sequencing was performed with immunoSEQ multiplex PCR; in TCRdb, only in-frame clones are kept and a portion is missing. The sample shows nearly 2 million clones, about 95% of them seen only once. Sequenced input: naive CD8+ T cells sorted from blood. These receptors were taken from a man in his late teens or twenties in good health. CDR3s include the opening cysteine and the closing phenylalanine or tryptophan. The D gene is left open where the match is weak. The listing skips clone size in some rows; elsewhere it reads once, few, many or a size class.

TRBJ1-2 | TRBV27 | - | - | TGTGCCAGCAGTTTAGGAGGGACTCGGGGCTACACCTTC | CASSLGGTRGYTF
TRBJ1-5 | TRBV19 | - | few | TGTGCCAGTAGTATAGTGATTTCACAGCCCCAGCATTTT | CASSIVISQPQHF
TRBJ1-2 | TRBV9 | - | - | TGTGCCAGCAGCGTAGACAGAGTGGGGTATGGCTACACCTTC | CASSVDRVGYGYTF
TRBJ2-3 | TRBV5-1 | TRBD2 | once | TGCGCCAGCACTCCCCCAGCGGGGCCCCACACAGATACGCAGTATTTT | CASTPPAGPHTDTQYF
TRBJ1-2 | TRBV4-1 | - | - | TGCGCCAGCAGCCAAGGGGGTTTAGCTAACTATGGCTACACCTTC | CASSQGGLANYGYTF
TRBJ1-5 | TRBV19 | - | - | TGTGCCAGTAGTCCCTCAGACGGGAGTCAGCCCCAGCATTTT | CASSPSDGSQPQHF
TRBJ2-1 | TRBV19 | TRBD1 | - | TGTGCCAGTAGTATCGACGACAGGGACAATGAGCAGTTCTTC | CASSIDDRDNEQFF
TRBJ2-5 | TRBV5-6 | - | once | TGTGCCAGCACCCAGGACCTGGAGACCCAGTACTTC | CASTQDLETQYF
TRBJ2-3 | TRBV6-5 | - | - | TGTGCCAGCAGCTTAGATACGCAGTATTTT | CASSLDTQYF
TRBJ2-3 | TRBV6-5 | - | - | TGTGCCAGCAGTCAGGGGGGGTGGGGCACAGATACGCAGTATTTT | CASSQGGWGTDTQYF
TRBJ2-7 | TRBV29-1 | TRBD2 | - | TGCAGCGCGGGTCTAGCGGGCGCAGCCTACGAGCAGTACTTC | CSAGLAGAAYEQYF
TRBJ1-1 | TRBV7-2 | TRBD1 | - | TGTGCCAGCAGCTTGGCCAGGGGGGATACTGAAGCTTTCTTT | CASSLARGDTEAFF
TRBJ2-1 | TRBV13 | TRBD2 | - | TGTGCCAGCAGCTTAGCGCTAGCGGGGGGGTCCACGGACAATGAGCAGTTCTTC | CASSLALAGGSTDNEQFF
TRBJ2-1 | TRBV2 | TRBD2 | - | TGTGCCAGCCTTACTGGAGCGGGGGCTCGCGGTGAGCAGTTCTTC | CASLTGAGARGEQFF
TRBJ2-7 | TRBV6-1 | TRBD1 | - | TGTGCCACCGATCAGGACAGGGGATTCTACGAGCAGTACTTC | CATDQDRGFYEQYF
TRBJ2-7 | TRBV28 | - | - | TGTGCCAGCAGTCGCCGGACCTTGAGCTCCTACGAGCAGTACTTC | CASSRRTLSSYEQYF
TRBJ1-2 | TRBV28 | TRBD1 | - | TGTGCCAGCAGTCCGCCGACAGGGGGCGCTTCCCCTGCAAACTATGGCTACACCTTC | CASSPPTGGASPANYGYTF
TRBJ1-1 | TRBV7-3 | TRBD1 | - | TGTGCCAGCAGCTCCCAAAACAGGGGGCGGTCCACTGAAGCTTTCTTT | CASSSQNRGRSTEAFF
TRBJ1-1 | TRBV13 | - | - | TGTGCCAGCAGCGGATGGAACACTGAAGCTTTCTTT | CASSGWNTEAFF
TRBJ2-7 | TRBV5-6 | TRBD1 | - | TGTGCCAGCAGGAAGGGACAGTACTCCTACGAGCAGTACTTC | CASRKGQYSYEQYF
TRBJ2-7 | TRBV19 | - | - | TGTGCCAGTAGTATAGACACAGAAACCTACGAGCAGTACTTC | CASSIDTETYEQYF
TRBJ1-2 | TRBV19 | TRBD1 | - | TGTGCCAGTAGTGTAGGACAGGGCTATGGCTACACCTTC | CASSVGQGYGYTF
TRBJ2-7 | TRBV9 | - | - | TGTGCCAGCAGCGCAACAAGTCAGGGCTCCTACGAGCAGTACTTC | CASSATSQGSYEQYF
TRBJ2-7 | TRBV27 | TRBD1 | - | TGTGCCAGCAGTCTGGACAGGGTTACCTACGAGCAGTACTTC | CASSLDRVTYEQYF
TRBJ2-1 | TRBV6-6 | - | - | TGTGCCAGCAGTTACCCGACCGGTGGTATCAATGAGCAGTTCTTC | CASSYPTGGINEQFF
TRBJ1-1 | TRBV9 | - | - | TGTGCCAGCAGCTCTCCGGGCGAGGCTTTCTTT | CASSSPGEAFF
TRBJ1-1 | TRBV13 | TRBD1 | - | TGTGCCAGCAGCCCAGGAGGGACAGGGGTTGCGAACACTGAAGCTTTCTTT | CASSPGGTGVANTEAFF
TRBJ2-4 | TRBV6-5 | - | - | TGTGCCAGCAGTTACTCCTCCGGGAACATTCAGTACTTC | CASSYSSGNIQYF
TRBJ2-7 | TRBV5-6 | TRBD1 | - | TGTGCCAGCAGCCCCGGGACAGGGCCTGAGCAGTACTTC | CASSPGTGPEQYF
TRBJ2-7 | TRBV10-3 | - | - | TGTGCCATCAGTGAGTCACGGTTCTCGGAGCAGTACTTC | CAISESRFSEQYF
TRBJ2-7 | TRBV19 | - | - | TGTGCCAGTAGTCAAATGGACAGTCGGGACGAGCAGTACTTC | CASSQMDSRDEQYF
TRBJ2-7 | TRBV25-1 | - | - | TGTGCCAGCAGTGAAACCGGCGGGACCTACGAGCAGTACTTC | CASSETGGTYEQYF
TRBJ2-1 | TRBV6-6 | TRBD2 | - | TGTGCCAGCAGTTACGCGGGACTAGCGGGTACTAATGAGCAGTTCTTC | CASSYAGLAGTNEQFF
TRBJ2-5 | TRBV6-5 | TRBD2 | - | TGTGCCAGCAGCCCGGGGGGTGGAGACGGAGAGACCCAGTACTTC | CASSPGGGDGETQYF
TRBJ1-1 | TRBV5-6 | - | - | TGTGCCAGCAGCTACGGGACGGCGACTGAAGCTTTCTTT | CASSYGTATEAFF
TRBJ2-5 | TRBV6-5 | - | - | TGTGCCAGCAGAACACAGGGATCGGAGGAGCAGTACTTC | CASRTQGSEEQYF
TRBJ2-2 | TRBV30 | - | - | TGTGCCTGGAGCCGGGACATTGGTTACACCGGGGAGCTGTTTTTT | CAWSRDIGYTGELFF
TRBJ1-1 | TRBV4-1 | - | - | TGCGCCAGCAGCCAAGGAGAAGGTCTGAACACTGAAGCTTTCTTT | CASSQGEGLNTEAFF
TRBJ2-5 | TRBV11-3 | - | once | TGTGCCAGCAGCTCTGGGCAGGAGATACAAGAGACCCAGTACTTC | CASSSGQEIQETQYF
TRBJ2-7 | TRBV27 | - | - | TGTGCCAGCAGTTTGGGACAAGCTACTTACGAGCAGTACTTC | CASSLGQATYEQYF
TRBJ2-7 | TRBV10-2 | - | - | TGCGCCAGCCAGGGTGAATCTTCCTACGAGCAGTACTTC | CASQGESSYEQYF
TRBJ2-3 | TRBV4-3 | - | - | TGCGCCAGCAGCCTCAGGGTGGAGGGCACAGATACGCAGTATTTT | CASSLRVEGTDTQYF
TRBJ2-7 | TRBV29-1 | - | - | TGCAGCGTTGAAGATCGAGGGATGGCCTACGAGCAGTACTTC | CSVEDRGMAYEQYF
TRBJ1-2 | TRBV6-5 | - | - | TGTGCCAGCAAGGGGCTAAATCCCAGGAGGGGCTACACCTTC | CASKGLNPRRGYTF
TRBJ2-7 | TRBV19 | TRBD1 | - | TGTGCCAGTAGTACCTTGACAGGGGACGAGCAGTACTTC | CASSTLTGDEQYF
TRBJ2-2 | TRBV30 | TRBD1 | - | TGTGCCTGGGAACAGGGGGGCACCGGGGAGCTGTTTTTT | CAWEQGGTGELFF
TRBJ1-1 | TRBV7-3 | TRBD1 | - | TGTGCCAGCAGCTTAGGGACAGGGGAGGCCACTGAAGCTTTCTTT | CASSLGTGEATEAFF
TRBJ2-7 | TRBV6-1 | TRBD2 | - | TGTGCCAGCAGTGAACTAGCGGGGGGGCTCGAGCAGTACTTC | CASSELAGGLEQYF
TRBJ2-3 | TRBV27 | TRBD2 | - | TGTGCCAGCAGTTTAAACAGCGGGGGGAACCGCGGGCAGTATTTT | CASSLNSGGNRGQYF
TRBJ2-2 | TRBV4-1 | - | - | TGCGCCAGCAGCCAAGTCGGGACCGGGGAGCTGTTTTTT | CASSQVGTGELFF
TRBJ2-7 | TRBV5-6 | TRBD2 | - | TGTGCCAGCAGCCACGGGACTAGTGGGATCTACGAGCAGTACTTC | CASSHGTSGIYEQYF
TRBJ1-3 | TRBV2 | - | - | TGTGCCAGCAGTGAATTGGGGGAGGGAACTGGAAACACCATATATTTT | CASSELGEGTGNTIYF
TRBJ1-1 | TRBV28 | - | once | TGTGCCAGCAGTTTAGAGGGGTGGCCGACTTCGAACACTGAAGCTTTCTTT | CASSLEGWPTSNTEAFF